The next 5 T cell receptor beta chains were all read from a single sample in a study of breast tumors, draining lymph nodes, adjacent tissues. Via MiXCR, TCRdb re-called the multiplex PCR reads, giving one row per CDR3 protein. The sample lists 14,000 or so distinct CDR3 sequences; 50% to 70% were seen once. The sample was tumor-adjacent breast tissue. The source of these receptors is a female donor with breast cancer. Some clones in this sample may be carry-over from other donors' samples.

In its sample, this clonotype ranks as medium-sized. CDR3 protein: CAISSGGDGNQPQHF. CDR3 DNA: TGTGCCATCAGCAGCGGCGGGGACGGCAATCAGCCCCAGCATTTT. V is TRBV10-3 and J is TRBJ1-5; weak D call: TRBD1 (5 bases). V was clipped by 6 bases and J by 2 bases, with 14 bases between them. CDR1 is ENHRY, CDR2 SYGVKD, per germline. This CDR3 is 15 amino acids long.

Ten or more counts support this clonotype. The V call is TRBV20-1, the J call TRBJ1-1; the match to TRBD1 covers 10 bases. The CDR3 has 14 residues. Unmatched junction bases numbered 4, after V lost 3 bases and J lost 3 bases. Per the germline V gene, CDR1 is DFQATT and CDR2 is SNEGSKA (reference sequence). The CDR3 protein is CSARGQGRYTEAFF. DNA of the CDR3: TGCAGTGCTAGGGGACAGGGGAGGTACACTGAAGCTTTCTTT.

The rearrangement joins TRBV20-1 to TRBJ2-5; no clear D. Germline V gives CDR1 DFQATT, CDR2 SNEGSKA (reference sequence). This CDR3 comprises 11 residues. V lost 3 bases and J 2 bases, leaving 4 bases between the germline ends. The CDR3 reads CSAREQETQYF. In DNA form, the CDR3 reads TGCAGTGCTAGGGAGCAAGAGACCCAGTACTTC.

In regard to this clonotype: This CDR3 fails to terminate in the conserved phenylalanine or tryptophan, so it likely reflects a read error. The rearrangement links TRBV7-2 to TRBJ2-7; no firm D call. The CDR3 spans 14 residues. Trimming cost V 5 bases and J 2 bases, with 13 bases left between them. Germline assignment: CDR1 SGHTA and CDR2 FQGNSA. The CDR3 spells CASSLDQLTYEQYL. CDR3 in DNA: TGTGCCAGCAGCCTAGACCAGCTGACCTACGAGCAGTACCTC.

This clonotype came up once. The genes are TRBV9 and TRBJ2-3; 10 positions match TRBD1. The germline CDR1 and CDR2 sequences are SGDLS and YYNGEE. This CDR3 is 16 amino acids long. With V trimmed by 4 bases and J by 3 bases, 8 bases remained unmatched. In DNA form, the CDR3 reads TGTGCCAGCAGCTTAACCGGGACAGGGGATACAGATACGCAGTATTTT. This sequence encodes CASSLTGTGDTDTQYF.